This T cell receptor beta chain was recovered during a study of cytomegalovirus exposure and HLA in healthy donors. Assay: immunoSEQ multiplex PCR; the TCRdb copy retains only in-frame clones and omits some. The sample yields about 300,000 clones, around nine tenths seen once. From germline, CDR1 is MNHEY and CDR2 SMNVEV (reference sequence). Trimming removed 4 bases from V and 7 bases from J, with 17 bases in between. This CDR3 region has 15 residues. This chain links TRBV27 with TRBJ1-5; D perhaps matches TRBD1 (6 bases). The material sequenced was PBMCs. This TCR was sampled from a woman aged 18-30 years in good health and CMV-seronegative. CDR3 nucleotides: TGTGCCAGCAGTTCGGCCTCAGGGGACGGGCAGCCCCAGCATTTT. Residues: CASSSASGDGQPQHF.